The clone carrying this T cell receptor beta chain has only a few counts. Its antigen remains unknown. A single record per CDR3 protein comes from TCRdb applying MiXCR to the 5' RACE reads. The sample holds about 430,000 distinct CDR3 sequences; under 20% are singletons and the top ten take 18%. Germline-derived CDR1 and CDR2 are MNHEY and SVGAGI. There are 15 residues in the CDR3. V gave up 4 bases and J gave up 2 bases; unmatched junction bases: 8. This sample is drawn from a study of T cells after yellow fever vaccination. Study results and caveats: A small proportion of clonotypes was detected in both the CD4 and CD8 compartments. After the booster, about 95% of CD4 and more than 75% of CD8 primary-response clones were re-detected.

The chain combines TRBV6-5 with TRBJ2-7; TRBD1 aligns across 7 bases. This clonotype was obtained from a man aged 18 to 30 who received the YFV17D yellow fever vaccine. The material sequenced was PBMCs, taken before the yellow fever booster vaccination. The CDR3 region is CASSFRGIVTYEQYF. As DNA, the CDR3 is TGTGCCAGCAGTTTCAGGGGGATCGTGACCTACGAGCAGTACTTC.